This is a list of T cell receptor beta chains from one sample in a study of blood T cell repertoires in COVID-19. Profiled with immunoSEQ multiplex PCR; TCRdb holds only in-frame clones, not every one. The table includes 95,000 to 110,000 clones, roughly 84% detected once. The sequenced sample consisted of peripheral blood. These TCRs come from a human donor in a cohort sampled during active COVID-19. The CDR3 runs from the conserved cysteine through the conserved F or W. The D gene is left open where the match is weak. The size field is filled for only some rows; it gives once, few, many or a size class.

D: TRBD2
J: TRBJ2-5
V: TRBV15
size: NA
CDR3: CATSSGLAGGPQGTQYF
DNA: TGTGCCACCAGCAGTGGACTAGCGGGAGGGCCGCAGGGGACCCAGTACTTC

D: NA
J: TRBJ2-2
V: TRBV5-1
size: few
CDR3: CASSPSGATGELFF
DNA: TGCGCCAGCAGCCCCTCGGGAGCCACCGGGGAGCTGTTTTTT

D: TRBD1
J: TRBJ1-6
V: TRBV5-1
size: NA
CDR3: CASSLGQGLGSPLHF
DNA: TGCGCCAGCAGCTTGGGACAGGGGTTAGGTTCACCCCTCCACTTT

D: NA
J: TRBJ1-3
V: TRBV7-9
size: NA
CDR3: CASSLKSVISGNTIYF
DNA: TGTGCCAGCAGCTTGAAGTCAGTTATCTCTGGAAACACCATATATTTT

D: NA
J: TRBJ1-1
V: TRBV7-9
size: NA
CDR3: CASSSPFRGRDTEAFF
DNA: TGTGCCAGCAGCTCACCCTTTAGAGGGAGGGACACTGAAGCTTTCTTT

D: NA
J: TRBJ1-5
V: TRBV2
size: few
CDR3: CASSSGGSNQPQHF
DNA: TGTGCCAGCAGTTCCGGGGGGAGCAATCAGCCCCAGCATTTT

D: TRBD2
J: TRBJ2-1
V: TRBV7-9
size: NA
CDR3: CASSFQGTSGKNEQFF
DNA: TGTGCCAGCAGCTTTCAGGGGACTAGCGGGAAGAATGAGCAGTTCTTC

D: NA
J: TRBJ1-2
V: TRBV20-1
size: NA
CDR3: CSASDGDGYTF
DNA: TGCAGTGCTTCTGACGGGGATGGCTACACCTTC

D: TRBD1
J: TRBJ2-3
V: TRBV7-3
size: NA
CDR3: CASSLGTGSDTQYF
DNA: TGTGCCAGCAGCTTGGGGACAGGGTCAGATACGCAGTATTTT

D: NA
J: TRBJ1-4
V: TRBV25-1
size: NA
CDR3: CASTPRDGSREKLFF
DNA: TGTGCCAGCACCCCCCGGGATGGGTCTCGGGAAAAACTGTTTTTT

D: NA
J: TRBJ2-7
V: TRBV7-9
size: NA
CDR3: CASSRQSFSYEQYF
DNA: TGTGCCAGCAGCCGACAGAGCTTCTCCTACGAGCAGTACTTC

D: NA
J: TRBJ2-5
V: TRBV7-3
size: once
CDR3: CASSLGQGIRETQYF
DNA: TGTGCCAGCAGCTTAGGGCAGGGGATTCGAGAGACCCAGTACTTC

D: NA
J: TRBJ2-7
V: TRBV19
size: NA
CDR3: CASSTLAGHEQYF
DNA: TGTGCCAGTAGTACCTTGGCGGGGCACGAGCAGTACTTC

D: NA
J: TRBJ1-1
V: TRBV27
size: NA
CDR3: CASSAPGGTEAFF
DNA: TGTGCCAGCAGCGCTCCGGGGGGCACTGAAGCTTTCTTT

D: NA
J: TRBJ2-6
V: TRBV5-1
size: few
CDR3: CASSPPTTGSSGANVLTF
DNA: TGCGCCAGCAGCCCACCGACAACCGGGAGCTCTGGGGCCAACGTCCTGACTTTC

D: NA
J: TRBJ1-1
V: TRBV5-1
size: NA
CDR3: CASSLRKKDRPTLFNTEAFF
DNA: TGCGCCAGCAGCTTACGGAAGAAGGACAGACCAACACTATTTAACACTGAAGCTTTCTTT

D: TRBD1
J: TRBJ1-5
V: TRBV30
size: NA
CDR3: CAWKGQAHYQPQHF
DNA: TGTGCCTGGAAGGGACAGGCACATTATCAGCCCCAGCATTTT

D: NA
J: TRBJ2-1
V: TRBV7-6
size: NA
CDR3: CASSLSRDYNEQFF
DNA: TGTGCCAGCAGCTTATCCCGAGACTACAATGAGCAGTTCTTC

D: TRBD2
J: TRBJ2-3
V: TRBV5-4
size: NA
CDR3: CASSLQGGDTQYF
DNA: TGTGCCAGCAGCTTGCAGGGAGGGGATACGCAGTATTTT

D: NA
J: TRBJ2-1
V: TRBV5-1
size: few
CDR3: CASSLGGEYNEQFF
DNA: TGCGCCAGCAGCTTGGGTGGGGAGTACAATGAGCAGTTCTTC

D: TRBD1
J: TRBJ2-5
V: TRBV6-2/TRBV6-3
size: NA
CDR3: CASSYGTGTTYQETQYF
DNA: TGTGCCAGCAGTTACGGGACAGGAACAACGTACCAAGAGACCCAGTACTTC

D: TRBD2
J: TRBJ2-6
V: TRBV2
size: NA
CDR3: CASREASGANVLTF
DNA: TGTGCCAGCCGGGAGGCCTCTGGGGCCAACGTCCTGACTTTC

D: TRBD2
J: TRBJ2-3
V: TRBV19
size: NA
CDR3: CASSDVAGGLADTQYF
DNA: TGTGCCAGTAGTGATGTAGCGGGAGGGCTGGCAGATACGCAGTATTTT

D: TRBD2
J: TRBJ2-1
V: TRBV11-2
size: NA
CDR3: CASSSGLAEKTYNEQFF
DNA: TGTGCCAGCAGCTCGGGACTAGCGGAAAAAACCTACAATGAGCAGTTCTTC

D: TRBD2
J: TRBJ2-1
V: TRBV7-9
size: NA
CDR3: CASSLLAGEYNEQFF
DNA: TGTGCCAGCAGCTTACTAGCGGGAGAATACAATGAGCAGTTCTTC

D: NA
J: TRBJ2-1
V: TRBV27
size: NA
CDR3: CASSFGTSSYNEQFF
DNA: TGTGCCAGCAGTTTTGGCACTAGCTCCTACAATGAGCAGTTCTTC

D: TRBD1
J: TRBJ1-3
V: TRBV5-4
size: NA
CDR3: CASSLGNRGSSGNTIYF
DNA: TGTGCCAGCAGCTTGGGGAACAGGGGATCCTCTGGAAACACCATATATTTT

D: TRBD1
J: TRBJ2-7
V: TRBV5-8
size: NA
CDR3: CASSLALGTGGTYEQYF
DNA: TGTGCCAGCAGCTTGGCCTTAGGGACAGGGGGCACTTACGAGCAGTACTTC

D: TRBD1
J: TRBJ1-1
V: TRBV30
size: NA
CDR3: CAWKTQGSTEAFF
DNA: TGTGCCTGGAAGACACAGGGGAGTACTGAAGCTTTCTTT

D: TRBD2
J: TRBJ2-5
V: TRBV3-1/TRBV3-2
size: NA
CDR3: CASSQLSSGTRGETQYF
DNA: TGTGCCAGCAGCCAACTCAGTAGCGGGACCCGGGGGGAGACCCAGTACTTC

D: NA
J: TRBJ2-7
V: TRBV15
size: NA
CDR3: CATSRGRGERYEQYF
DNA: TGTGCCACCAGCAGAGGGCGGGGAGAGAGGTACGAGCAGTACTTC

D: TRBD1
J: TRBJ2-2
V: TRBV7-2
size: NA
CDR3: CASSTAGQGYGELFF
DNA: TGTGCCAGCAGCACCGCGGGACAGGGTTACGGGGAGCTGTTTTTT

D: NA
J: TRBJ2-2
V: TRBV5-1
size: NA
CDR3: CASSLGTNTNTGELFF
DNA: TGCGCCAGCAGCTTGGGAACCAACACGAACACCGGGGAGCTGTTTTTT

D: NA
J: TRBJ2-1
V: TRBV19
size: NA
CDR3: CASSIAVRWNEQFF
DNA: TGTGCCAGTAGTATTGCGGTAAGGTGGAATGAGCAGTTCTTC

D: NA
J: TRBJ1-2
V: TRBV19
size: NA
CDR3: CASSQLGGDHYGYTF
DNA: TGTGCCAGTAGCCAACTAGGGGGAGACCACTATGGCTACACCTTC

D: NA
J: TRBJ2-3
V: TRBV6-6
size: few
CDR3: CASSQVGDTQYF
DNA: TGTGCCAGCAGTCAAGTCGGGGATACGCAGTATTTT

D: TRBD2
J: TRBJ2-1
V: TRBV30
size: NA
CDR3: CAWPLGLAGGQMDIDNEQFF
DNA: TGTGCCTGGCCCCTAGGACTAGCGGGAGGGCAGATGGATATTGACAATGAGCAGTTCTTC

D: TRBD2
J: TRBJ2-3
V: TRBV7-9
size: NA
CDR3: CASSTPGLAADTQYF
DNA: TGTGCCAGCAGCACTCCGGGACTAGCGGCAGATACGCAGTATTTT

D: TRBD2
J: TRBJ2-2
V: TRBV6-6
size: NA
CDR3: CASSSSGLNTGELFF
DNA: TGTGCCAGCAGTTCTAGCGGGCTTAACACCGGGGAGCTGTTTTTT

D: TRBD1
J: TRBJ2-7
V: TRBV2
size: NA
CDR3: CASSVGQGKYEQYF
DNA: TGTGCCAGCAGTGTGGGACAGGGAAAATACGAGCAGTACTTC

D: TRBD2
J: TRBJ2-1
V: TRBV11-2
size: NA
CDR3: CASSPGASGRNEQFF
DNA: TGTGCCAGCAGCCCTGGGGCTAGCGGTCGGAATGAGCAGTTCTTC

D: TRBD1
J: TRBJ1-5
V: TRBV6-2/TRBV6-3
size: NA
CDR3: CASSLTDRGSNQPQHF
DNA: TGTGCCAGCAGCCTTACGGACAGGGGCAGCAATCAGCCCCAGCATTTT

D: TRBD2
J: TRBJ2-1
V: TRBV7-3
size: NA
CDR3: CASSSNPGLADNEQFF
DNA: TGTGCCAGCAGCTCGAACCCGGGACTAGCGGACAATGAGCAGTTCTTC

D: NA
J: TRBJ1-2
V: TRBV27
size: NA
CDR3: CASSLARGSSYGYTF
DNA: TGTGCCAGCAGTTTAGCCAGGGGCTCCAGCTATGGCTACACCTTC

D: NA
J: TRBJ1-1
V: TRBV7-8
size: NA
CDR3: CASSLDETVEAFF
DNA: TGTGCCAGCAGCTTAGATGAGACAGTCGAAGCTTTCTTT

D: NA
J: TRBJ2-1
V: TRBV19
size: NA
CDR3: CASSFSHGRYNEQFF
DNA: TGTGCCAGTAGTTTCAGTCACGGGAGATACAATGAGCAGTTCTTC

D: NA
J: TRBJ2-7
V: TRBV5-1
size: NA
CDR3: CASSELPGLYTYEQYF
DNA: TGCGCCAGCAGCGAACTTCCGGGACTCTACACCTACGAGCAGTACTTC

D: NA
J: TRBJ2-1
V: TRBV6-5
size: NA
CDR3: CATSGGSYNEQFF
DNA: TGTGCCACCTCTGGCGGGTCCTACAATGAGCAGTTCTTC

D: TRBD2
J: TRBJ2-3
V: TRBV9
size: NA
CDR3: CASNLAGVGTDTQYF
DNA: TGTGCCAGCAACCTAGCGGGAGTTGGGACAGATACGCAGTATTTT

D: NA
J: TRBJ2-2
V: TRBV7-2
size: NA
CDR3: CASSSSSNTGELFF
DNA: TGTGCCAGCAGCTCGTCTTCGAACACCGGGGAGCTGTTTTTT

D: TRBD2
J: TRBJ2-5
V: TRBV6-2/TRBV6-3
size: NA
CDR3: CASTPWTSGSLETQYF
DNA: TGTGCCAGCACCCCCTGGACTAGCGGGAGTTTGGAGACCCAGTACTTC

D: TRBD2
J: TRBJ2-5
V: TRBV7-9
size: NA
CDR3: CASSLGGLAGRETQYF
DNA: TGTGCCAGCAGCTTGGGGGGACTAGCGGGACGAGAGACCCAGTACTTC

D: TRBD1
J: TRBJ1-4
V: TRBV4-1
size: NA
CDR3: CASRPSRDSTTNEKLFF
DNA: TGCGCCAGCAGACCGTCTCGGGACAGCACAACTAATGAAAAACTGTTTTTT